This TCR beta chain was sequenced in a study of post-analysis software for immune sequencing data. General study points: In patients, 4 to 6 TRBV segments were more frequent than in controls, with TRBV5-6, TRBV5-1 and TRBV20-1 among them. For normalized Chao1 diversity, multiple sclerosis patients scored significantly lower than controls did. Those samples that were prepared in the same batch co-clustered strongly by F measure.

Points on this clonotype: The antigen remains undetermined.

Presence of unique molecular identifiers characterized the TCR beta cDNA libraries. TCRdb called the PCR reads again in MiXCR, with one record for every CDR3 protein. Among 150,000 or so distinct CDR3 sequences listed, around 36% were seen once. The length of the CDR3 is 20 residues. Germline V lookup: CDR1 SGHTA, CDR2 FQGNSA. The V gene end was trimmed by 5 bases and the J gene end by 4 bases; junction bases not matched to a gene: 19. Sequenced material: blood, taken after autologous hematopoietic stem cell transplantation. The chain joins TRBV7-2 to TRBJ2-1, with 11 bases that match TRBD2. This clonotype was sampled from a girl aged 10 to 17 with multiple sclerosis. The chain's CDR3 is CASSPKLTLASGGTYNEQFF. In DNA form, the CDR3 reads TGTGCCAGCAGCCCAAAATTAACCTTGGCTAGCGGGGGGACGTACAATGAGCAGTTCTTC.